These 9 T cell receptor beta chains originate from one sample sequenced in a study of blood T cell repertoires in COVID-19. The assay was immunoSEQ multiplex PCR, and TCRdb's table has in-frame clones only and misses some. The sample lists some 230,000 clones, around 87% occurring once. Material: peripheral blood. Receptors were obtained from a woman between 45 and 65 years old with COVID-19, enrolled during active disease.

The genes are TRBV10-3 and TRBJ1-5; D is perhaps TRBD1 (5 bases). Germline V gives CDR1 ENHRY, CDR2 SYGVKD. V was pared by 1 base and J by 2 bases, with 9 bases between. This CDR3 spans 15 amino acids. CDR3 in amino acids: CAISEWGVGNQPQHF. The CDR3 DNA reads as TGTGCCATCAGTGAGTGGGGGGTGGGCAATCAGCCCCAGCATTTT.

The table lists this clone with a count of one. The V call is TRBV29-1, the J call TRBJ1-2; TRBD1 agrees at 8 bases. CDR3 length equals 11 residues. Germline values: CDR1 SQVTM, CDR2 ANQGSEA. The V gene end was trimmed by 7 bases and the J gene end by 8 bases; junction bases not matched to a gene: 6. In nucleotides, the CDR3 is TGCAGCGGCCGGACAGGGTTAGGCTACACCTTC. Translating gives CSGRTGLGYTF.

The genes are TRBV3-1 (or the pseudogene TRBV3-2) and TRBJ2-3; 13 nucleotides agree with TRBD2. The CDR3 loop spans 17 amino acids. Per germline, CDR1 LGHDT and CDR2 YNNKEL (reference sequence). V was clipped by 4 bases and J by 5 bases; unmatched bases: 9. The CDR3 DNA sequence: TGTGCCAGCAGCCTCACGACTAGCGGGGGGCGGGGAGATACGCAGTATTTT. Encoded protein: CASSLTTSGGRGDTQYF.

Comments on this clone: The junction shows a germline mismatch at one end, possibly a read error. The chain links TRBV7-9 to TRBJ1-4; 9 bases match TRBD1. The CDR3 loop spans 17 amino acids. CDR1 and CDR2 (germline): SEHNR, FQNEAQ (reference sequence). This CDR3 reads CASSLGGIGTGNEKLFF. CDR3 DNA sequence: TGTGCCAGCAGTTTAGGGGGGATAGGGACAGGGAACGAAAAACTGTTTTTT.

The V call is TRBV5-4, the J call TRBJ2-1, with 8 bases lining up with TRBD1. The J segment lost 6 bases and the V segment lost 3 bases, leaving 11 bases of the junction unmatched. The CDR3 spans 16 residues. The V gene's germline CDR1 is SGHNT and CDR2 YYREEE (reference sequence). The DNA for the CDR3 is TGTGCCAGCAGCTCGCCCGACAGGGGTCCCGGCAATGAGCAGTTCTTC. This encodes CASSSPDRGPGNEQFF.

The chain employs TRBV14 and TRBJ2-3; a weak D match, TRBD1 (6 bases). The CDR3 spans 14 residues. Germline V gene lookup returns CDR1 SGHDN and CDR2 FVKESK. The V end lost 3 bases, the J end lost 6 bases, and 13 bases lay between the germline ends. CDR3 DNA sequence: TGTGCCAGCAGCCACCCTGGGGGCGGGGATACGCAGTATTTT. Protein sequence: CASSHPGGGDTQYF.

The gene calls are TRBV21-1 and TRBJ1-5; the table's D call TRBD1 went unverified against the DNA. TRBV21-1 is shown as a pseudogene. This CDR3 has 19 amino acids. Written as DNA, the CDR3 is TGTGCCAGCAGCAAAGTCTACAGGGGGTGGACTTTGCGCAATCAGCCCCAGCATTTT. This codes for CASSKVYRGWTLRNQPQHF.

The V call is TRBV14, the J call TRBJ2-1, with D perhaps matching TRBD1 (6 bases). The length of the CDR3 is 16 residues. V lost 1 base, J lost 2 bases, and 12 bases lay in between. CDR1 SGHDN and CDR2 FVKESK come from the germline V gene. CDR3 coding DNA: TGTGCCAGCAGCCAAGGGGGCCGACAGGCCTACAATGAGCAGTTCTTC. The encoded protein is CASSQGGRQAYNEQFF.

This sequence joins TRBV28 and TRBJ1-2; D possibly corresponds to TRBD1 (5 bases). The CDR3 is made up of 13 amino acids. With 2 bases removed from V and 4 bases from J, the gap between germline ends came to 8 bases. Germline CDR1 reads MDHEN; CDR2 reads SYDVKM. In DNA form, the CDR3 reads TGTGCCAGCAGTTTAGGCCAGGGCTATGGCTACACCTTC. Translated: CASSLGQGYGYTF.